The 13 T cell receptor beta chains presented below share a single source sample, sequenced in a study of blood T cell repertoires in COVID-19. Clones were sequenced by immunoSEQ multiplex PCR, and TCRdb holds only the in-frame ones, with some missing. The sample has under 300,000 clones; 75% to 90% are singletons. Sample: PBMCs or T cells enriched from blood (not recorded which). Receptor source: a woman between 18 and 29 years old who had recovered from COVID-19.

This chain connects TRBV2 to TRBJ2-1; 10 bases align to TRBD2. Germline CDR1 SNHLY, CDR2 FYNNEI. The length of the CDR3 is 15 residues. Trimming at V came to 3 bases and at J to 10 bases, leaving 9 bases not matched to a gene. The CDR3 here is CASSERTSGLYEQFF. Written as DNA, the CDR3 is TGTGCCAGCAGTGAGAGGACTAGCGGCCTCTACGAGCAGTTCTTC.

This clone was seen a handful of times. This chain connects TRBV18 to TRBJ1-2; 7 bases match TRBD1. Losses at the gene ends were 2 bases for V and 2 bases for J; bases not matched to a gene: 2. CDR1 is KGHSH and CDR2 is LQKENI in the germline V gene. The CDR3 sequence is 14 residues long. The DNA for the CDR3 is TGTGCCAGCTCACCAGGGACAGACAACTATGGCTACACCTTC. It specifies CASSPGTDNYGYTF. The full variable domain, its missing parts supplied by reference TRBV18 and TRBJ1-2, is NAGVMQNPRHLVRRRGQEARLRCSPMKGHSHVYWYRQLPEEGLKFMVYLQKENIIDESGMPKERFSAEFPKEGPSILRIQQVVRGDSAAYFCASSPGTDNYGYTFGSGTRLTVV.

This chain uses TRBV7-2 with TRBJ2-1, with 9 bases fitting TRBD2. Germline-derived CDR1 and CDR2 are SGHTA and FQGNSA. V gave up 5 bases and J gave up 6 bases; unmatched junction bases: 8. The CDR3 is 15 amino acids. This CDR3 reads CASSMGLAGPNEQFF. CDR3 sequence (DNA): TGTGCCAGCAGCATGGGTCTAGCGGGGCCCAATGAGCAGTTCTTC.

V usage is TRBV19 and J usage is TRBJ1-5, with 9 bases aligning to TRBD1. The CDR3 consists of 15 residues. The V and J ends lost 7 bases and 8 bases, in that order; junction bases with no gene match: 12. The germline gives CDR1 LNHDA, CDR2 SQIVND (reference sequence). The CDR3 bases are TGTGCCAGTACCAGGACAGGGGAGGATTTAAAGCCCCAGCATTTT. It is translated as CASTRTGEDLKPQHF.

The chain recombines TRBV9 with TRBJ2-1, with D maybe TRBD2 (7 bases). Germline lookup yields CDR1 SGDLS and CDR2 YYNGEE. This CDR3 region has 16 residues. Trimming pared 1 base from V and 2 bases from J, leaving 13 bases between. In DNA, the CDR3 is TGTGCCAGCAGCGTACTTGGGGGGGCGACCTACAATGAGCAGTTCTTC. It encodes CASSVLGGATYNEQFF.

This clone showed up just once. The chain is built from TRBV5-1 and TRBJ2-1; D call uncertain. Between the trimmed V and J ends, which lost 0 bases and 1 base, there was a span of 14 bases. The CDR3 extends over 17 amino acids. CDR1 and CDR2 (germline): SGHRS, YFSETQ. This CDR3 reads CASSLALGQRSYNEQFF. In DNA, the CDR3 is TGCGCCAGCAGCTTGGCCCTCGGCCAGCGATCCTACAATGAGCAGTTCTTC.

This chain connects TRBV15 to TRBJ1-5; 8 nucleotides match TRBD1. CDR3 length equals 15 residues. Trimming cost V 0 bases and J 11 bases; bases outside gene matches: 9. Per the germline V gene, CDR1 is LNHNV and CDR2 is YYDKDF (reference sequence). The CDR3 protein is CATSRDGQGGGTQHF. CDR3 bases: TGTGCCACCAGCAGAGACGGACAGGGAGGTGGGACCCAGCATTTT.

This rearrangement joins TRBV7-6 to TRBJ2-3; 9 bases map to TRBD2. This CDR3 contains 15 residues. Germline trimming cut 5 bases from V and 5 bases from J; bases unmatched to any gene: 8. Germline-derived CDR1 and CDR2 are SGHVS and FNYEAQ. The CDR3, as DNA: TGTGCCAGCAGCCAAGGCGGGGGGGCCTTAGATACGCAGTATTTT. Translated, it gives CASSQGGGALDTQYF.

The V and J genes are TRBV5-1 and TRBJ2-2, with 9 bases matching TRBD1. The germline V gene has CDR1 SGHRS and CDR2 YFSETQ. V trimming: 5 bases; J trimming: 4 bases; junction bases outside the gene matches: 6. CDR3 length equals 15 residues. CDR3 in DNA: TGCGCCAGCAGGGGGCCGGGACAGGGCACCGGGGAGCTGTTTTTT. Its translation is CASRGPGQGTGELFF.

The CDR3 loop is CASSPDRGNLYEQYF. The CDR3 nucleotides are TGTGCCAGCTCACCCGACAGGGGAAATTTGTACGAGCAGTACTTC. The chain recombines TRBV18 with TRBJ2-7, with 8 bases that match TRBD1. Germline loops: CDR1 KGHSH, CDR2 LQKENI. J gave up 4 bases and V 3 bases, and 8 bases lay outside the gene matches. The CDR3 runs 15 residues.

The chain uses TRBV7-9 and TRBJ2-3; TRBD1 matches at 8 bases. The CDR3 is 15 residues long. Germline CDR1 is SEHNR and CDR2 is FQNEAQ (reference sequence). J lost 4 bases, V lost 5 bases, and 8 bases had no gene match. The chain's CDR3 is CASSLTGTGADTQYF. CDR3 sequence (DNA): TGTGCCAGCAGCCTAACAGGGACAGGCGCAGATACGCAGTATTTT.

The V and J genes are TRBV7-9 and TRBJ1-2, with a tentative D call TRBD1 (6 bases). The CDR3 spans 15 residues. CDR1 and CDR2 from the germline V gene are SEHNR and FQNEAQ (reference sequence). The V end was cut by 2 bases, the J end by 6 bases, with 16 bases between. Here the CDR3 reads CASSLPRGGGDGYTF. Here the CDR3 DNA reads TGTGCCAGCAGCTTACCCCGAGGGGGGGGCGATGGCTACACCTTC.

In its sample, this clone was seen a few times. The chain recombines TRBV7-3 with TRBJ2-3, with D hard to call. CDR1 SGHTA and CDR2 FQGTGA come from the germline V gene. This CDR3 spans 16 amino acids. With 2 bases removed from V and 0 bases from J, the gap between germline ends came to 12 bases. As DNA, the CDR3 is TGTGCCAGCAGCTTAGGCGTTAGCACTAGCACAGATACGCAGTATTTT. Translated: CASSLGVSTSTDTQYF.